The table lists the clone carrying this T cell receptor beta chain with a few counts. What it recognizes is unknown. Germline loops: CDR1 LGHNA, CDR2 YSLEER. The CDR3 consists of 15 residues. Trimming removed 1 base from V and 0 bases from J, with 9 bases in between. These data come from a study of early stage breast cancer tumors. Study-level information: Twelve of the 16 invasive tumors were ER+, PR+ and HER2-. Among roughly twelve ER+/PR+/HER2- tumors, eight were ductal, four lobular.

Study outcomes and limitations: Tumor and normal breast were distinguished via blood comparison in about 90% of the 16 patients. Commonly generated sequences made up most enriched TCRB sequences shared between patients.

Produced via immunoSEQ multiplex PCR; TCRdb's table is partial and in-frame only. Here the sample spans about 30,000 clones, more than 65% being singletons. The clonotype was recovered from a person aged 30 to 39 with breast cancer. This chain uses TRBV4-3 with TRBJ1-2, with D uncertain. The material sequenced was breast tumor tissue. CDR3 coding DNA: TGCGCCAGCAGCCAAGTCCCGGGGTCTAACTATGGCTACACCTTC. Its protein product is CASSQVPGSNYGYTF.